A selection of T cell receptor beta chains follows, all from one sample in a study of cytomegalovirus exposure and HLA in healthy donors. Generated by immunoSEQ multiplex PCR, the TCRdb table keeps only in-frame clones and is missing some. Of about 140,000 clones in the sample, roughly 80% are singletons; the top ten hold approximately 2%. Sequencing was performed on PBMCs. All receptors derive from a man aged 30 to 45 in good health and CMV-seronegative. CDR3s include the opening cysteine and the closing phenylalanine or tryptophan. A D gene is named only where the DNA matches it firmly. Only some rows state a clone size, as once, few, many or a class for expanded clones.

J gene | clone size | CDR3 length | V gene | D gene | CDR3 DNA | CDR3 protein
TRBJ1-2 | . | 14 | TRBV5-1 | . | TGCGCCAGCAGCTTCGAGGGAGGGCCCGGTGGCTACACCTTC | CASSFEGGPGGYTF
TRBJ1-2 | . | 16 | TRBV9 | TRBD1 | TGTGCCAGCAGCAACAATCATGAGGGGGCGGACTATGGCTACACCTTC | CASSNNHEGADYGYTF
TRBJ1-2 | . | 13 | TRBV5-1 | . | TGCGCCAGCAGCTTGGGGCAGGGCCAAGGCTACACCTTC | CASSLGQGQGYTF
TRBJ2-7 | once | 15 | TRBV25-1 | TRBD1 | TGTGCCAGCAGTGAAACCGGGACAGGGAGCGACGAGCAGTACTTC | CASSETGTGSDEQYF
TRBJ2-7 | . | 13 | TRBV10-1 | TRBD2 | TGCGCCAGCAGTGAAGGACTAGCGTTAAAGCAGTACTTC | CASSEGLALKQYF
TRBJ2-5 | . | 16 | TRBV15 | TRBD2 | TGTGCCACCAGCATCCCCTCTCGCGGGAGGGGAGAGACCCAGTACTTC | CATSIPSRGRGETQYF
TRBJ2-3 | . | 16 | TRBV7-3 | TRBD1 | TGTGCCAGCAGCTTAGCGCTGGACAGGGGTGGAGATACGCAGTATTTT | CASSLALDRGGDTQYF
TRBJ1-3 | . | 16 | TRBV4-1 | . | TGCGCCAGCAGCCTCGGTCAGGGACTGGGAGGAAACACCATATATTTT | CASSLGQGLGGNTIYF
TRBJ2-1 | few | 19 | TRBV19 | TRBD2 | TGTGCCAGTAGTCCAACGGGGACTAGCGGGAGGGCCTCCTACAATGAGCAGTTCTTC | CASSPTGTSGRASYNEQFF
TRBJ2-7 | . | 15 | TRBV5-4 | TRBD1 | TGTGCCAGCAGCTTGGTTACAGGGGGCTCGGACGAGCAGTACTTC | CASSLVTGGSDEQYF
TRBJ2-5 | . | 13 | TRBV10-1 | TRBD1 | TGCGCCAGCAGCCCCCGACAGGGTGGGACCCAGTACTTC | CASSPRQGGTQYF
TRBJ2-7 | . | 15 | TRBV6-1 | . | TGTGCCAGCAGTGAAGAGGTAGCGGCATCCTACGAGCAGTACTTC | CASSEEVAASYEQYF
TRBJ2-1 | . | 19 | TRBV5-1 | TRBD2 | TGCGCCAGCAGCTCGGGACTAGCGGGAATCTTGAGCTCCTACAATGAGCAGTTCTTC | CASSSGLAGILSSYNEQFF
TRBJ1-4 | once | 11 | TRBV20-1 | . | TGCAGTGTTCTCGAGGCTGAAAAACTGTTTTTT | CSVLEAEKLFF
TRBJ2-1 | few | 11 | TRBV13 | . | TGTGCCAGCAGCCAGTACTATACGCAGTTCTTC | CASSQYYTQFF
TRBJ2-1 | . | 12 | TRBV29-1 | . | TGCAGCGTTGAAACCCATTCGGATGAGCAGTTCTTC | CSVETHSDEQFF
TRBJ2-1 | . | 15 | TRBV7-3 | TRBD2 | TGTGCCAGCAGCTTCCTAGCGGGAGGGGAGGGTGAGCAGTTCTTC | CASSFLAGGEGEQFF
TRBJ1-3 | few | 14 | TRBV9 | . | TGTGCCAGCAGCGTACAAGGACTGGGAAACACCATATATTTT | CASSVQGLGNTIYF
TRBJ1-2 | . | 15 | TRBV5-1 | TRBD1 | TGCGCCAGCAGCCTGGGACAGGGGGCGGTAGGACTATACACCTTC | CASSLGQGAVGLYTF